The clone carrying this T cell receptor beta chain was counted many times. Its antigen is unknown. This sample is drawn from a study of CD8+CD57+ T cells in acquired aplastic anemia. Overall study results and limits: Comparison of patients with controls identified about 30 shared CD8+ CDR3 sequences.

The V end was cut by 7 bases, the J end by 4 bases, with 20 bases between. Germline V CDR1 and CDR2: SNHLY, FYNNEI. The CDR3 is 15 amino acids. Both TCR beta VDJ combination and CDR3 sequence profiling were carried out. Genomic DNA was the template for this profiling. TCRdb passed the reads through MiXCR, listing each CDR3 protein once. The sample contains approximately 130,000 distinct CDR3 sequences, approximately 41% of which appear only once. Sequencing involved patients with CD8+CD57+ cell expansion previously shown by flow cytometry. Patients were untreated when blood was sampled. The chain carries TRBV2 and TRBJ2-7; possibly TRBD2 for D (6 bases). This TCR was sampled from a human donor with aplastic anemia. Sequenced: sorted CD4+, CD8+, or CD8+CD57+ T cells (not recorded which) from PBMCs. CDR3: CASTEGFLKRYEQYF. CDR3 nucleotide sequence: TGTGCCAGCACGGAGGGATTTCTTAAGAGGTACGAGCAGTACTTC.